These T cell receptor beta chains were read from a single sample in a study of blood T cell repertoires in COVID-19. Only in-frame clones appear in the TCRdb table, and some are missing; sequencing was by immunoSEQ multiplex PCR. The data hold around 160,000 clones, with approximately 80% observed a single time. Sequencing used peripheral blood. The receptors shown here come from a woman aged 35 to 49 with active or convalescent COVID-19. Each CDR3 is given with its conserved first and last residue.

j_call v_call cdr3_length cdr3_aa
TRBJ2-7 TRBV3-1/TRBV3-2 17 CASSQPWLAGGPIEQYF
TRBJ1-2 TRBV5-4 16 CASSSPGQGRPGGYTF
TRBJ1-1 TRBV11-2 14 CASRVTRGNTEAFF
TRBJ1-2 TRBV6-5 15 CASSHRDRSIYGYTF
TRBJ1-5 TRBV6-2/TRBV6-3 13 CASSYDRYQPQHF
TRBJ1-2 TRBV18 15 CASSPIQGLGYGYTF
TRBJ2-7 TRBV5-1 16 CASSRDGTASRYEQYF
TRBJ2-1 TRBV7-6 11 CASSFGQEQFF
TRBJ2-7 TRBV19 14 CASSGTGGQYEQYF
TRBJ2-3 TRBV19 13 CASSMDNTDTQYF
TRBJ1-1 TRBV27 17 CASSSDLRASLKTEAFF
TRBJ1-2 TRBV30 15 CARESETSLDYGYTF
TRBJ2-7 TRBV28 14 CASSLGQGARGQYF
TRBJ1-5 TRBV28 16 CASSLPWEVTNQPQHF
TRBJ2-7 TRBV6-5 16 CASSSRLTSASYEQYF
TRBJ2-2 TRBV6-5 15 CASRPRAPGTGELFF
TRBJ1-1 TRBV30 14 CAWSARGQRTEAFF
TRBJ2-7 TRBV6-2/TRBV6-3 14 CASSYWDNSYEQYF
TRBJ1-5 TRBV5-8 16 CASSLRGGPSNQPQHF
TRBJ2-7 TRBV7-9 15 CASSRRLAGVYEQYF
TRBJ2-1 TRBV28 15 CASSPEGQSHNEQFF
TRBJ1-1 TRBV5-6 14 CASSLYEGGARAFF
TRBJ2-5 TRBV2 17 CASSGTSGGSSKETQYF
TRBJ2-3 TRBV7-9 16 CASSFRSGAYTDTQYF
TRBJ1-6 TRBV4-1 16 CASSQANRGLNSPLHF
TRBJ2-2 TRBV6-5 15 CASSRQYANTGELFF
TRBJ2-2 TRBV2 13 CASRRQVTGELFF
TRBJ1-2 TRBV4-3 16 CASSQESGQIYYGYTF
TRBJ2-5 TRBV21-1 16 CASSLRTSGGAETQYF
TRBJ1-1 TRBV6-5 14 CASRGGESNTEAFF
TRBJ1-2 TRBV24-1 13 CATSGRVNYGYTF
TRBJ1-5 TRBV5-1 14 CASSLGTGGQPQHF
TRBJ1-2 TRBV6-1 16 CASSEMGTGASYGYTF
TRBJ2-3 TRBV28 19 CASRGRASGRAGTTDTQYF
TRBJ2-1 TRBV7-9 15 CASSPAEGSYNEQFF
TRBJ2-7 TRBV19 15 CASSIDGGVDYEQYF
TRBJ2-7 TRBV4-1 15 CASSQGGTYTYEQYF
TRBJ2-3 TRBV7-2 17 CASSLSGEGLAADTQYF
TRBJ1-3 TRBV29-1 11 CSVGWGQAIYF